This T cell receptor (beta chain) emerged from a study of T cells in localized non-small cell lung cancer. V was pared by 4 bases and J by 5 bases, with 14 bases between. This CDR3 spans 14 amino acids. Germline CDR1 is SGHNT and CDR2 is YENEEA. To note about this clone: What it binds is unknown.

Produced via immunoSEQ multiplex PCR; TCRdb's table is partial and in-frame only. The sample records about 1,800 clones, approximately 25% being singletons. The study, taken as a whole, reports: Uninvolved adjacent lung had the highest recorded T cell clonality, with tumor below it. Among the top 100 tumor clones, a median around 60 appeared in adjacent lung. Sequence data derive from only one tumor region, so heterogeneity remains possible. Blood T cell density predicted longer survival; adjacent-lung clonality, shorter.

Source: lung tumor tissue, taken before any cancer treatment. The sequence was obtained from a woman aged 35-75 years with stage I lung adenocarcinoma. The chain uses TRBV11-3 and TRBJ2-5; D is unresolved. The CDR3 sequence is CASSSVPRIETQYF. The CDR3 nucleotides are TGTGCCAGCAGCTCCGTTCCCCGAATCGAGACCCAGTACTTC.